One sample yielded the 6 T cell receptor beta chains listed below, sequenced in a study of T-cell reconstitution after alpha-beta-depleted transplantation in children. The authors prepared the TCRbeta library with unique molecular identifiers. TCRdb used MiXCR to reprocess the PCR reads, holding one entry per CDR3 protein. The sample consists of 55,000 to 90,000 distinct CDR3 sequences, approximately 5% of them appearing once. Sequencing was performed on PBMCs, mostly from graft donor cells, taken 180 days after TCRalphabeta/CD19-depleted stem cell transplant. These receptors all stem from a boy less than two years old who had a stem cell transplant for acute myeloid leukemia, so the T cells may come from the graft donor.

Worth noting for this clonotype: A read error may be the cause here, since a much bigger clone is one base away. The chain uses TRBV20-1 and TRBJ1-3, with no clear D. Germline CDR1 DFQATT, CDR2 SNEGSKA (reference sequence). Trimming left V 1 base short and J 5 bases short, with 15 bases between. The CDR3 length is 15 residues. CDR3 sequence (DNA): TGCAGTGCTAGAGGTTGGGATCGGACTAGAAACACCATATATTTT. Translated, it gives CSARGWDRTRNTIYF.

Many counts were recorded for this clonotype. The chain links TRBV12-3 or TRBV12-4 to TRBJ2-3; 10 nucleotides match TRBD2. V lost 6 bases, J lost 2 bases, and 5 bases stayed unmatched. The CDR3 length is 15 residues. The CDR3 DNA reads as TGTGCCAGCAGCCTTAGCGGGGGGCACACAGATACGCAGTATTTT. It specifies CASSLSGGHTDTQYF.

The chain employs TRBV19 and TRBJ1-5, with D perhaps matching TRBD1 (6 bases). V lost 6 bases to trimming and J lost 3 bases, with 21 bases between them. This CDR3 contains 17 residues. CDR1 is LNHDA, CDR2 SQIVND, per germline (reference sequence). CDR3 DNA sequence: TGTGCCAGTAGCCCTAGCGAAACGGACAGATTCAATCAGCCCCAGCATTTT. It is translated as CASSPSETDRFNQPQHF.

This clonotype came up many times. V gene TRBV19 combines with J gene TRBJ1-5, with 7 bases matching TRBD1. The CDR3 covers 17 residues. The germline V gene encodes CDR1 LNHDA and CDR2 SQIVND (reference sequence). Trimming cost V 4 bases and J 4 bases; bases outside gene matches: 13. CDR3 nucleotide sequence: TGTGCCAGTAGTACCCGACAGGGTGAGTGGGGGAATCAGCCCCAGCATTTT. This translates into CASSTRQGEWGNQPQHF.

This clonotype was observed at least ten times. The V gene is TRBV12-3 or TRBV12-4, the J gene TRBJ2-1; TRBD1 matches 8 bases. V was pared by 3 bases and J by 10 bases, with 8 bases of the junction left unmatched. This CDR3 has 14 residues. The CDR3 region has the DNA TGTGCCAGCAGTTTTAGTCAGGGGGCGAGAGAGCAGTTCTTC. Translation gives CASSFSQGAREQFF.

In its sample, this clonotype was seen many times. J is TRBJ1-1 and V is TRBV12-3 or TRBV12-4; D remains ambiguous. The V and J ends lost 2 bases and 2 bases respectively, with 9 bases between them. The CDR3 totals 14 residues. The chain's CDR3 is CASSLHGSNTEAFF. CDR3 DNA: TGTGCCAGCAGTTTACACGGTAGTAACACTGAAGCTTTCTTT.